The entry that follows covers one TCR beta chain sequence. The antigen is unknown. The junction shows a germline mismatch at one end, possibly a read error. These data come from a study of T cells in Graves' hyperthyroidism and ophthalmopathy. The study, taken as a whole, reports: Expanded thyroid clonotypes (above 0.001) were mostly also found in blood.

Per germline, CDR1 SEHNR and CDR2 FQNEAQ (reference sequence). This CDR3 is built from 13 residues. Amplification of TCR beta CDR3 regions was performed using RNA transcripts as template. When the TCR CDR3 underwent first-round RT-PCR, the HTBI primer set was used. TCRdb re-called the multiplex PCR reads with MiXCR, one entry per CDR3 protein. The profile shows roughly 330,000 distinct CDR3 sequences, roughly 17% of them singletons. Criteria for exclusion of patients were uncontrolled infection, other autoimmune disease, pregnancy or lactation. The source of the PBMCs was around 9 ml of fresh peripheral blood.

V and J are TRBV7-9 and TRBJ2-5, with 8 nucleotides matching TRBD2. This clonotype was obtained from a man aged 25-45 years with Graves' hyperthyroidism. Source material: blood. CDR3 loop: CVSSLLAEETQYF. CDR3 DNA: TGTGTCAGCAGCTTACTAGCGGAAGAGACCCAGTACTTC.